This T cell receptor (beta chain) comes out of a study of cytomegalovirus exposure and HLA in healthy donors. Whole-study context: HLA-typed donors were the source of approximately 88 million unique TCRs, which an early data release held.

Comment on this clone: Its antigen is unknown.

Study conclusions and caveats: Immune exposure data for these donors was limited to CMV serostatus. Investigators reported under 200 TCR beta chains as tied to cytomegalovirus. Later analysis identified several of the most significant clusters that appeared linked to common viral pathogens.

Primers included in the PCR were 60 Vbeta and 13 Jbeta primers. Generated by immunoSEQ multiplex PCR, the TCRdb table keeps only in-frame clones and is missing some. The sample includes 90,000 to 120,000 clones, approximately 79% seen only once; the top ten take roughly 2%. Unmatched junction bases numbered 6, after V lost 3 bases and J lost 6 bases. CDR3 size: 16 residues. CDR1 and CDR2 (germline): KGHSH, LQKENI. Source material: PBMCs. The receptor comes from a man younger than 35 in good health and CMV-seronegative. The chain recombines TRBV18 with TRBJ2-1, with 12 bases matching TRBD2. The CDR3 region is CASSPRLAGAPNEQFF. CDR3 bases: TGTGCCAGCTCACCCAGACTAGCGGGGGCCCCCAATGAGCAGTTCTTC.